This T cell receptor beta chain was recovered during a study of post-analysis software for immune sequencing data. Study in general: Relapsing-remitting, secondary progressive and progressive-relapsing courses of multiple sclerosis were included. Study outcomes and limitations: Patients used about 5 TRBV segments, including TRBV5-6, TRBV5-1 and TRBV20-1, more often than controls. The normalized Chao1 diversity of multiple sclerosis patients was significantly lower than that of controls.

The CDR3 spans 16 residues. Deletions cut 5 bases from V and 5 bases from J, with 18 bases between. Unique molecular identifiers were present in the TCR beta cDNA libraries. T cells numbering about 0.9 to 11 million gave rise to some 500,000 cDNA molecules. TCRdb re-derived calls from the PCR reads in MiXCR, one entry per CDR3 protein. The sample records roughly 870,000 distinct CDR3 sequences, roughly 50% being singletons. Concerning this clonotype: Antigen: not known.

This TCR was recovered from a girl aged 5 to 17 with multiple sclerosis. The chain is built from TRBV12-3 or TRBV12-4 and TRBJ2-2; a weak D match, TRBD2 (7 bases). Material for sequencing was blood. CDR3 nucleotide sequence: TGTGCCAGCAGTGTCGTAGGGGGGGCCGGTACCGGGGAGCTGTTTTTT. It translates to CASSVVGGAGTGELFF.